This TCR beta chain emerged from a study of blood T cells in healthy people across ages. General observations from the study: TCR beta diversity per million T cells fell roughly linearly with age.

A second PCR of 7 to 11 cycles used a sample-barcoded 5' primer and a J-beta primer mix. Each cDNA molecule received a tag from a template-switch adaptor that had 12 random nucleotides. TCRdb used MiXCR to reprocess the 5' RACE reads, holding one entry per CDR3 protein. The table shows over 1.5 million distinct CDR3 sequences, with roughly 50% occurring only once. Only a few counts were recorded for this clonotype. Its antigen is still unknown. CDR3 length: 14 residues. Germline CDR1 SNHLY, CDR2 FYNNEI. With 8 bases removed from V and 0 bases from J, the gap between germline ends came to 13 bases. This TCR derives from a woman in her 40s in good health. Sequenced sample: blood. The rearrangement links TRBV2 to TRBJ2-5, with a weak D call TRBD1 (6 bases). The CDR3 bases are TGTGCCAGCTCCTTTGGACAGCACCAAGAGACCCAGTACTTC. Translating it yields CASSFGQHQETQYF.